The 6 T cell receptor beta chains presented below share a single source sample, sequenced in a study of CD8 T cells in Susac syndrome. cDNA came from about 0.5 to 1 ug RNA primed by random hexamers. From the immunoSEQ multiplex PCR reads, TCRdb called clonotypes with MiXCR, one entry per CDR3 protein. The table shows under 80,000 distinct CDR3 sequences, with around 96% occurring only once. The sample comprised CD8+ T cells from PBMCs. Receptor source: a human donor with multiple sclerosis.

The rearrangement links TRBV6-1 to TRBJ2-7; 12 bases are a match to TRBD1. CDR1 is MNHNS, CDR2 SASEGT, per germline. V lost 7 bases and J lost 4; bases outside the gene matches: 11. The CDR3 sequence is 16 residues long. DNA of the CDR3: TGTGCCAGCACTCCACCTGGGACAGGGGGCCTTTACGAGCAGTACTTC. This gives the protein CASTPPGTGGLYEQYF.

The chain joins TRBV2 to TRBJ1-5, with 9 bases aligning to TRBD1. V dropped 8 bases and J dropped 0; count of bases not matched to a gene: 2. Looked up from germline, CDR1 is SNHLY and CDR2 is FYNNEI. The CDR3 is 14 amino acids. The chain's CDR3 is CASGGQGSNQPQHF. Written as DNA, the CDR3 is TGTGCCAGCGGGGGACAGGGTAGCAATCAGCCCCAGCATTTT.

Remarks on this clonotype: A read error may produce the germline difference seen at one junction end. The chain is built from TRBV12-3 or TRBV12-4 and TRBJ1-2; D remains unclear. CDR3 size: 9 residues. The CDR3 protein is CASSPPVLF. The CDR3 DNA reads TGTGCCAGCAGTCCTCCAGTCCTTTTC.

CDR3 in DNA: TGTGCCAGCAGCTTTTTAGCGGGGGGGGCTTACAATGAGCAGTTCTTC. It specifies CASSFLAGGAYNEQFF. This chain connects TRBV6-1 to TRBJ2-1; 11 bases align to TRBD2. V gave up 6 bases and J gave up 4 bases; unmatched junction bases: 8. Looked up from germline, CDR1 is MNHNS and CDR2 is SASEGT. There are 16 residues in the CDR3.

This chain links TRBV29-1 with TRBJ2-5; 12 bases match TRBD2. Germline CDR1 is SQVTM and CDR2 is ANQGSEA. The CDR3 sequence is 15 residues long. Losses at the gene ends were 6 bases for V and 4 bases for J; bases not matched to a gene: 9. The CDR3 DNA reads as TGCAGCGTGTCGGGACTAGCGGGTGGGGGAGAGACCCAGTACTTC. It is translated as CSVSGLAGGGETQYF.

The V gene is TRBV6-5, the J gene TRBJ1-2, with a tentative D call TRBD1 (6 bases). The germline V and J ends were trimmed by 0 bases and 3 bases, with 8 bases remaining between them. The germline gives CDR1 MNHEY, CDR2 SVGAGI. The CDR3 extends over 14 amino acids. DNA of the CDR3: TGTGCCAGCAGTTACTCCCAGGGGCACTATGGCTACACCTTC. Protein sequence: CASSYSQGHYGYTF.